The T cell receptor beta chain described here comes from a study of T cells in Graves' hyperthyroidism and ophthalmopathy. Notes on the study in general: From stable hyperthyroidism, ophthalmopathy was separated by a 13 V-J model.

Worth noting for this clonotype: Its target is unknown.

Germline V gene lookup returns CDR1 DFQATT and CDR2 SNEGSKA (reference sequence). V lost 2 bases to trimming and J lost 7 bases; unmatched junction nucleotides: 10. This CDR3 comprises 16 residues. Template material for amplifying TCR beta CDR3 regions consisted of RNA transcripts. The study used the HTBI primer set for a first-round RT-PCR of the TCR CDR3. TCRdb re-called the multiplex PCR reads with MiXCR, one entry per CDR3 protein. The sample gives over 200,000 distinct CDR3 sequences, roughly 17% of which show up once; approximately 50% is in the top ten. The V gene is TRBV20-1, the J gene TRBJ1-4; 10 bases map to TRBD1. This clonotype was obtained from a man aged 50 to 60 with Graves' hyperthyroidism. Sequencing input: blood. CDR3 residues: CSARSLGQGYGEKLFF. The CDR3 DNA sequence: TGCAGTGCTAGATCGTTGGGACAGGGGTACGGTGAAAAACTGTTTTTT.